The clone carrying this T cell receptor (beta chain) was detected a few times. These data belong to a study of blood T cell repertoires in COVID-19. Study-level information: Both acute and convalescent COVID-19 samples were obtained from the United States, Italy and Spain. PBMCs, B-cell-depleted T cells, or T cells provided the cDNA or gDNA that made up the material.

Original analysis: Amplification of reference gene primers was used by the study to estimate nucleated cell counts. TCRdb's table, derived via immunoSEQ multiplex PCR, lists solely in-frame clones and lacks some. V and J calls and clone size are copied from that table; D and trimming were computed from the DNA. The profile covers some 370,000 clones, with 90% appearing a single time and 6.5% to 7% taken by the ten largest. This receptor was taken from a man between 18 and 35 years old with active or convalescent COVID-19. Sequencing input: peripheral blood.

The CDR3 region is CASSLMGQGVTEAFF. The CDR3 region has the DNA TGTGCCAGCAGCTTAATGGGACAGGGGGTCACTGAAGCTTTCTTT. V gene TRBV7-3 combines with J gene TRBJ1-1; 11 nucleotides match TRBD1. The CDR3 extends over 15 amino acids. CDR1 is SGHTA, CDR2 FQGTGA, per germline. Germline trimming cut 1 base from V and 4 bases from J; bases unmatched to any gene: 2.